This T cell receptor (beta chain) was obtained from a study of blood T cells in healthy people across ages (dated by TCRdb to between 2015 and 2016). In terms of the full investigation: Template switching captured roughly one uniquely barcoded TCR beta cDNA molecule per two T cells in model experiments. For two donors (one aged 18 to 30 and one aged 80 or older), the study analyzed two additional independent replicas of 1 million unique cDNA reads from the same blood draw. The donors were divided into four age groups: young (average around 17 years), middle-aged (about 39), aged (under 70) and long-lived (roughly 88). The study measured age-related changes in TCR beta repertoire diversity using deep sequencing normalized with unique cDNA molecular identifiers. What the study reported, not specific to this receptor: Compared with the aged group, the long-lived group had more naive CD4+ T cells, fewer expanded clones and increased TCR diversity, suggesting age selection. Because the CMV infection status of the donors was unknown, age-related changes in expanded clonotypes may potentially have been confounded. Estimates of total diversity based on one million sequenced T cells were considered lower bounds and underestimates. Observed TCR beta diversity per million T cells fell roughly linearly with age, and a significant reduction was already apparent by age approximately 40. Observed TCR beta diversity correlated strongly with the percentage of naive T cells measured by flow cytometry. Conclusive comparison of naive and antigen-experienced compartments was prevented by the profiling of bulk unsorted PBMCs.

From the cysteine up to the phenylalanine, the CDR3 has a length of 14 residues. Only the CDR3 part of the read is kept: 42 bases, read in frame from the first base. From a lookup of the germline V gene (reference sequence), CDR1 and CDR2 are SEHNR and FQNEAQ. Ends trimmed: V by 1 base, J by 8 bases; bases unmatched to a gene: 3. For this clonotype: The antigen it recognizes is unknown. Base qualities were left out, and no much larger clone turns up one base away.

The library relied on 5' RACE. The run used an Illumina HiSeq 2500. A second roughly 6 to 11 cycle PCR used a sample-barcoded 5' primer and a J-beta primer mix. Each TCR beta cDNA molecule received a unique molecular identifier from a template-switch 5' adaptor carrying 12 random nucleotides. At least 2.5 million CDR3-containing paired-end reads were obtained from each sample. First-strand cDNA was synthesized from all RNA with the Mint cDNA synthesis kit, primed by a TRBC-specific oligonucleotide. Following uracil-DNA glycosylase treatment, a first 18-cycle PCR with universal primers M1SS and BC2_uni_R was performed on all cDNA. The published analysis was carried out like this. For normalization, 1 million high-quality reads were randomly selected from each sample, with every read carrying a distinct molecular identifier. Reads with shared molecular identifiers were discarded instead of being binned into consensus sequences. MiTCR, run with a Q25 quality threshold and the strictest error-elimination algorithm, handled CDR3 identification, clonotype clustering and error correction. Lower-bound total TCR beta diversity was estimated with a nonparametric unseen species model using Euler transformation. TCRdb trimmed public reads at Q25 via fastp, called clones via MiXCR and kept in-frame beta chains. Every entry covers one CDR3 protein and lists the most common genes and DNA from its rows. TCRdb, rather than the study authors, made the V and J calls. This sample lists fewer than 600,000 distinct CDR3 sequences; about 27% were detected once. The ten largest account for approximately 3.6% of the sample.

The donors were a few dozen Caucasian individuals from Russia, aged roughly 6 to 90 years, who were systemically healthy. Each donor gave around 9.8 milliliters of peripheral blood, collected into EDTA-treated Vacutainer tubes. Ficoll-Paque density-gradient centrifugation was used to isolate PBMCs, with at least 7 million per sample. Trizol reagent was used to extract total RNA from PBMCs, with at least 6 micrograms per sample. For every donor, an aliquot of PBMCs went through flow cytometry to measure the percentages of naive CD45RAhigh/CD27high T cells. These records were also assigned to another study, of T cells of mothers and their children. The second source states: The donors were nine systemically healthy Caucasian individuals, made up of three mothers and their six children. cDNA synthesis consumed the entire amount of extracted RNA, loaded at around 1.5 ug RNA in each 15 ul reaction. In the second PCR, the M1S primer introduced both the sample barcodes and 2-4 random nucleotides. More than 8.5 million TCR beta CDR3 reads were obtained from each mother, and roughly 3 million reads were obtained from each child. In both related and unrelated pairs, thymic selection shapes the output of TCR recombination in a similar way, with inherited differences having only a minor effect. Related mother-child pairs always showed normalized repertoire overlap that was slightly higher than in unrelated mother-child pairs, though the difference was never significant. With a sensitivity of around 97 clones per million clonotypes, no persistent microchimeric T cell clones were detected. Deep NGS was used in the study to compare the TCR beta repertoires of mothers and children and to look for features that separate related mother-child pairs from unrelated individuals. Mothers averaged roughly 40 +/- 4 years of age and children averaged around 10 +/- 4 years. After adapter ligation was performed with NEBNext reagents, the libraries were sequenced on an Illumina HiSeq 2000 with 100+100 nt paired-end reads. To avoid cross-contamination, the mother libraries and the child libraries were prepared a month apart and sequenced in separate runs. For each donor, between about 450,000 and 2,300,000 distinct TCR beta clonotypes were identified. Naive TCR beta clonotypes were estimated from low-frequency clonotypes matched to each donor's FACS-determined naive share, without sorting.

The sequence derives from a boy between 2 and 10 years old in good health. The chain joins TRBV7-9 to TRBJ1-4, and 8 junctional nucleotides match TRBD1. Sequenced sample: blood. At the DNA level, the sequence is TGTGCCAGCAGCTTAGGACAGGGGAAGGAAAAACTGTTTTTT. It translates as CASSLGQGKEKLFF.